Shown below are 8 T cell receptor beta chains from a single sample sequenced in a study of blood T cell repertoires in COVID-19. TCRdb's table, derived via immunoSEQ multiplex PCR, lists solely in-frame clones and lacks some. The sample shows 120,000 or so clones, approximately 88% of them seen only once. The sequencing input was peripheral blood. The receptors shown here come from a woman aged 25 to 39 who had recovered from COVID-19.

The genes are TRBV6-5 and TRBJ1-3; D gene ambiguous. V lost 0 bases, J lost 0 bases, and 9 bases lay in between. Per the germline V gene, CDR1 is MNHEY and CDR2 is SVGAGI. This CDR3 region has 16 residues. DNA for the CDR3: TGTGCCAGCAGTTACTCTGCAGGAACCTCTGGAAACACCATATATTTT. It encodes CASSYSAGTSGNTIYF.

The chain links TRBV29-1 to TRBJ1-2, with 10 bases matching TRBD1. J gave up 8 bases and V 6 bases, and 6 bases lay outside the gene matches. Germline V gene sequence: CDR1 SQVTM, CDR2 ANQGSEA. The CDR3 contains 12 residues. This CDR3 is CSVGTGERGYTF. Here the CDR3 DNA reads TGCAGCGTCGGGACAGGGGAGCGAGGCTACACCTTC.

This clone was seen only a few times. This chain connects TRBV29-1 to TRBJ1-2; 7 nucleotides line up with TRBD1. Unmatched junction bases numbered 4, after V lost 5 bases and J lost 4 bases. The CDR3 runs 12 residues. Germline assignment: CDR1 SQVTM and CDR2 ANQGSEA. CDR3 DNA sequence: TGCAGCGTTACACAGGGGATCTATGGCTACACCTTC. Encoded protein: CSVTQGIYGYTF.

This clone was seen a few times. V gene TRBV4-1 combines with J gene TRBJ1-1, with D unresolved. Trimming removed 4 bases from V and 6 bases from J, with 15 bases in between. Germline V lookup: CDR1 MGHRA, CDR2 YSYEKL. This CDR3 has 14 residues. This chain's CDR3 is CASSPPLRGSEAFF. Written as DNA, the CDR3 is TGCGCCAGCAGCCCACCCCTAAGAGGCTCTGAAGCTTTCTTT.

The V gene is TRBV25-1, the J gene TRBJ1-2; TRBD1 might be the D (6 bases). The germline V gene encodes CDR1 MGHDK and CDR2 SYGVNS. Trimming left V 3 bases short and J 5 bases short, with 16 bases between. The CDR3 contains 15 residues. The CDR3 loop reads CASSDRRGGGYGYTF. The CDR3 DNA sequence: TGTGCCAGCAGTGATCGAAGGGGGGGTGGGTATGGCTACACCTTC.

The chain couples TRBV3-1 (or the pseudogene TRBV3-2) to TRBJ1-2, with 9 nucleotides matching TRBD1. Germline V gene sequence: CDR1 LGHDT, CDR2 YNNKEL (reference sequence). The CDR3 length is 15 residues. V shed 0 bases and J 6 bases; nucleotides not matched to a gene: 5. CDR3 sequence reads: CASSQDLDRGDGYTF. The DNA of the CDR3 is TGTGCCAGCAGCCAAGATTTGGACAGGGGAGATGGCTACACCTTC.

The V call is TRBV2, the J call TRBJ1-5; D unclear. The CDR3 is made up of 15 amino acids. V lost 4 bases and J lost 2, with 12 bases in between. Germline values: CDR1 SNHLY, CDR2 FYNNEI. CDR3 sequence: CASSVMSGRNQPQHF. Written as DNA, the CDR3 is TGTGCCAGCAGTGTGATGAGCGGACGCAATCAGCCCCAGCATTTT.

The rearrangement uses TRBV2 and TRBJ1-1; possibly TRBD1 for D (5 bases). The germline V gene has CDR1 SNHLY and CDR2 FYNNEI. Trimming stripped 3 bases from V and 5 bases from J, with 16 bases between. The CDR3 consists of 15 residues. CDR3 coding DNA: TGTGCCAGCAGTGAGTTAGGGGAAGGGGTGACTGAAGCTTTCTTT. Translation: CASSELGEGVTEAFF.